What follows are 24 T cell receptor beta chains derived from one specimen sequenced in a study of blood T cell repertoires in COVID-19. Only in-frame clones appear in the TCRdb table, and some are missing; sequencing was by immunoSEQ multiplex PCR. The sample lists some 120,000 clones; about 85% were seen once. Sequenced sample: peripheral blood. The receptor source for this set is a woman older than 75 with acute or convalescent COVID-19.

V usage is TRBV28 and J usage is TRBJ2-2; 9 nucleotides line up with TRBD2. There are 17 residues in the CDR3. The germline CDR1 and CDR2 sequences are MDHEN and SYDVKM. With V trimmed by 5 bases and J by 7 bases, 14 bases remained unmatched. The CDR3 spells CASSPPRLAASGGELFF. In nucleotides, the CDR3 is TGTGCCAGCAGTCCACCGCGACTAGCGGCTTCGGGCGGGGAGCTGTTTTTT.

This clone was picked up a small number of times. J is TRBJ1-2 and V is TRBV29-1, with D possibly matching TRBD1 (6 bases). In germline, CDR1 is SQVTM, CDR2 ANQGSEA. This CDR3 is built from 11 residues. V lost 5 bases to trimming and J lost 4 bases, with 8 bases between them. The DNA of the CDR3 is TGCAGCGTTACGGACAGCTATGGCTACACCTTC. Its protein product is CSVTDSYGYTF.

This clone was recorded a few times. The chain employs TRBV6-5 and TRBJ2-2, with D perhaps matching TRBD1 (5 bases). With 10 bases removed from V and 1 base from J, the gap between germline ends came to 13 bases. This CDR3 region has 14 residues. Looked up from germline, CDR1 is MNHEY and CDR2 is SVGAGI. As DNA, the CDR3 is TGTGCCACGCTGGTTGACAGGAACACCGGGGAGCTGTTTTTT. This encodes CATLVDRNTGELFF.

The chain employs TRBV4-2 and TRBJ2-2; TRBD1 aligns across 9 bases. The J segment lost 2 bases and the V segment lost 2 bases, leaving 6 bases of the junction unmatched. Germline V gene sequence: CDR1 LGHNA, CDR2 YNFKEQ. CDR3 size: 17 residues. This CDR3 is CASSQPGQGGNTGELFF. CDR3 sequence (DNA): TGTGCCAGCAGCCAACCGGGACAGGGTGGTAACACCGGGGAGCTGTTTTTT.

The chain couples TRBV5-1 to TRBJ2-3, with TRBD1 as a possible D gene (5 bases). Trimming stripped 2 bases from V and 4 bases from J, with 8 bases between. Per germline, CDR1 SGHRS and CDR2 YFSETQ. The length of the CDR3 is 13 residues. The CDR3 DNA is TGCGCCAGCAGCTTACGACAGTCAGATACGCAGTATTTT. It codes for CASSLRQSDTQYF.

V is TRBV7-9 and J is TRBJ2-6, with 8 bases lining up with TRBD1. Germline V gives CDR1 SEHNR, CDR2 FQNEAQ (reference sequence). Trimming took 5 bases from V and 2 from J; bases not matched to a gene: 2. The CDR3 is 15 residues long. The CDR3 here is CASSEQGAGANVLTF. CDR3 DNA sequence: TGTGCCAGCAGCGAACAGGGGGCTGGGGCCAACGTCCTGACTTTC.

The V call is TRBV6-5, the J call TRBJ1-2, with 8 bases lining up with TRBD1. After removal of 5 bases from V and 0 bases from J, the junction contained 2 bases not matched to a gene. The CDR3 has 14 residues. Germline loops: CDR1 MNHEY, CDR2 SVGAGI. In nucleotides, the CDR3 is TGTGCCAGCAGTACAGGGGGTACTAACTATGGCTACACCTTC. Its translation: CASSTGGTNYGYTF.

Comments on this clone: The junction and the germline gene differ at one end; a read error may be behind it. The genes are TRBV7-7 and TRBJ2-5; TRBD2 might be the D (5 bases). CDR3 length: 13 amino acids. Germline CDR1 SSHAT, CDR2 FNYEAQ (reference sequence). The CDR3 region is CASSKDGMKTQYF. As DNA, the CDR3 is TGTGCTAGCAGCAAGGACGGGATGAAGACCCAGTACTTC.

V usage is TRBV9 and J usage is TRBJ1-6; 7 nucleotides match TRBD1. The germline gives CDR1 SGDLS, CDR2 YYNGEE. V trimming: 3 bases; J trimming: 4 bases; junction bases outside the gene matches: 4. This CDR3 spans 15 amino acids. The CDR3 DNA reads TGTGCCAGCAGCGCCGAGGGGGCTTATAATTCACCCCTCCACTTT. This gives the protein CASSAEGAYNSPLHF. The full variable domain, in which reference TRBV9 and TRBJ1-6 provide the parts outside the CDR3, is DSGVTQTPKHLITATGQRVTLRCSPRSGDLSVYWYQQSLDQGLQFLIQYYNGEERAKGNILERFSAQQFPDLHSELNLSSLELGDSALYFCASSAEGAYNSPLHFGNGTRLTVT.

V gene TRBV18 combines with J gene TRBJ1-3, with 9 bases aligning to TRBD1. After removal of 5 bases from V and 1 base from J, the junction contained 9 bases not matched to a gene. The CDR3 has 17 residues. From germline, CDR1 is KGHSH and CDR2 LQKENI. The CDR3 sequence: CASSSLPGQGSGNTIYF. The CDR3 nucleotides are TGTGCCAGCTCATCACTGCCGGGACAGGGATCTGGAAACACCATATATTTT.

The chain combines TRBV5-4 with TRBJ2-3, with D possibly matching TRBD2 (7 bases). This CDR3 has 15 amino acids. V lost 4 bases, J lost 3 bases, and 15 bases lay in between. CDR1 SGHNT and CDR2 YYREEE come from the germline V gene (reference sequence). CDR3 nucleotide sequence: TGTGCCAGCAGCATGAGGGGGGGCCGGACAGATACGCAGTATTTT. Translation gives CASSMRGGRTDTQYF.

The chain links TRBV18 to TRBJ1-3; D call uncertain. The length of the CDR3 is 15 residues. Between the trimmed V and J ends, which lost 1 base and 0 bases, there was a span of 7 bases. The germline gives CDR1 KGHSH, CDR2 LQKENI. The CDR3 protein is CASSPRATSGNTIYF. Here the CDR3 DNA reads TGTGCCAGCTCACCACGGGCCACCTCTGGAAACACCATATATTTT.

The chain recombines TRBV4-3 with TRBJ2-1; 8 bases map to TRBD1. This CDR3 spans 15 amino acids. From germline, CDR1 is LGHNA and CDR2 YSLEER. The junction had 5 bases not matched to a gene; V was cut back by 0 bases and J by 7 bases. The CDR3 DNA follows: TGCGCCAGCAGCCAAGACAGGGGGCCGAATAATGAGCAGTTCTTC. This gives the protein CASSQDRGPNNEQFF.

The chain has TRBV2 and TRBJ2-4, with D perhaps TRBD2 (5 bases). CDR3 length: 17 amino acids. Between the trimmed V and J ends, which lost 6 bases and 0 bases, there was a span of 18 bases. Germline CDR1 is SNHLY and CDR2 is FYNNEI. The CDR3 DNA reads as TGTGCCAGCAGCGCCGGCGGAGCCACTAGAGCCAAAAACATTCAGTACTTC. This sequence encodes CASSAGGATRAKNIQYF.

This chain links TRBV19 with TRBJ1-1; tentatively, D is TRBD1 (5 bases). Germline V gene sequence: CDR1 LNHDA, CDR2 SQIVND (reference sequence). V shed 4 bases and J shed 5 bases, with 14 bases lying between them. The CDR3 has 14 residues. The CDR3 DNA follows: TGTGCCAGTAGTACCTCCAGGGTTGGAACTGAAGCTTTCTTT. This translates into CASSTSRVGTEAFF.

The rearrangement links TRBV19 to TRBJ2-2; maybe TRBD1 (6 bases). Trimming took 6 bases from V and 6 from J, leaving 11 bases between them. The germline CDR1 and CDR2 sequences are LNHDA and SQIVND (reference sequence). The CDR3 has 13 amino acids. The CDR3 DNA reads as TGTGCCAGTAGCCTCAGGGGCCCCGGGGAGCTGTTTTTT. Encoded protein: CASSLRGPGELFF.

The gene calls are TRBV5-1 and TRBJ1-1, with no clear D. This CDR3 is 12 amino acids long. CDR1 and CDR2 from the germline V gene are SGHRS and YFSETQ. Trimming left V 1 base short and J 5 bases short, with 6 bases between. The CDR3 DNA reads TGCGCCAGCAGCTTGCGCGGGACTGAAGCTTTCTTT. The encoded protein is CASSLRGTEAFF.

V usage is TRBV6-5 and J usage is TRBJ2-3; possibly TRBD2 for D (6 bases). The germline CDR1 and CDR2 sequences are MNHEY and SVGAGI. The ends were cut back, 6 bases at V and 0 bases at J, with 7 bases in the middle. This CDR3 spans 13 amino acids. In DNA form, the CDR3 reads TGTGCCAGCAGACGGGGGAGCACAGATACGCAGTATTTT. Encoded protein: CASRRGSTDTQYF.

J is TRBJ1-1 and V is TRBV12-3 or TRBV12-4; D call uncertain. There are 13 residues in the CDR3. V shed 7 bases and J shed 2 bases, with 11 bases lying between them. Here the CDR3 DNA reads TGTGCCAGCAATCTCGAGGGCAACACTGAAGCTTTCTTT. Its translation: CASNLEGNTEAFF.

The chain links TRBV5-1 to TRBJ1-2; D is perhaps TRBD1 (6 bases). V was shortened by 3 bases and J by 3 bases, with 15 bases between the two germline ends. The germline V gene has CDR1 SGHRS and CDR2 YFSETQ. This CDR3 comprises 15 residues. CDR3 bases: TGCGCCAGCAGCTCACAGGGCCGGGCGCACTATGGCTACACCTTC. It encodes CASSSQGRAHYGYTF. Variable domain in full (rest from reference TRBV5-1 and TRBJ1-2): KAGVTQTPRYLIKTRGQQVTLSCSPISGHRSVSWYQQTPGQGLQFLFEYFSETQRNKGNFPGRFSGRQFSNSRSEMNVSTLELGDSALYLCASSSQGRAHYGYTFGSGTRLTVV.

The V gene is TRBV7-6, the J gene TRBJ2-1; 7 nucleotides align to TRBD2. Germline CDR1 and CDR2: SGHVS and FNYEAQ. The CDR3 length is 16 residues. V was clipped by 5 bases and J by 1 base; unmatched bases: 8. CDR3 bases: TGTGCCAGCAGCCCCGGGAGCGGGGTTTCCTACAATGAGCAGTTCTTC. Its protein product is CASSPGSGVSYNEQFF.

The V and J genes are TRBV7-9 and TRBJ2-1; 8 bases are a match to TRBD2. The V segment lost 5 bases and the J segment 3 bases; nucleotides outside the gene matches: 9. This CDR3 is 16 amino acids long. Germline V lookup: CDR1 SEHNR, CDR2 FQNEAQ (reference sequence). CDR3 protein: CASSRGGAGVYNEQFF. For the CDR3, the DNA is TGTGCCAGCAGCCGCGGTGGAGCGGGGGTCTACAATGAGCAGTTCTTC.

This chain uses TRBV19 with TRBJ1-2; D is ambiguous. The CDR3 has 14 residues. CDR1 and CDR2 from the germline V gene are LNHDA and SQIVND (reference sequence). The ends were cut back, 0 bases at V and 5 bases at J, with 10 bases in the middle. In DNA, the CDR3 is TGTGCCAGTAGTATAGATCCGGGAATGTATGGCTACACCTTC. Its protein is CASSIDPGMYGYTF.

The V gene is TRBV7-3, the J gene TRBJ2-3; D remains unclear. V was trimmed by 5 bases and J by 0 bases, leaving 15 bases between them. The CDR3 extends over 16 amino acids. The germline V gene has CDR1 SGHTA and CDR2 FQGTGA. This CDR3 reads CASSPHSELSTDTQYF. DNA for the CDR3: TGTGCCAGCAGCCCACACAGTGAGCTTAGCACAGATACGCAGTATTTT. The full variable domain, rest sourced from reference TRBV7-3 and TRBJ2-3, is GAGVSQTPSNKVTEKGKYVELRCDPISGHTALYWYRQSLGQGPEFLIYFQGTGAADDSGLPNDRFFAVRPEGSVSTLKIQRTERGDSAVYLCASSPHSELSTDTQYFGPGTRLTVL.